These 20 T cell receptor beta chains came from one sample sequenced in a study of beta chain features in type 1 diabetes. Overall study results and limits: Across all four CD4+ subsets, people with type 1 diabetes showed modestly shorter TCRB CDR3s.

Their recognized antigens are unknown. The authors reverse transcribed all of the isolated RNA, so sequencing captured expressed TCRB transcripts. Measured with immunoSEQ multiplex PCR; TCRdb has only the in-frame clones, and not every one. This sample yields some 160,000 clones, of which about 9% are seen a single time; about 0.7% belongs to the top ten. Sequencing was carried out using central memory CD4+ T cells from blood. Receptors were obtained from a woman in her 30s with type 1 diabetes.

This clone was counted between two and nine times. The chain is built from TRBV19 and TRBJ2-3; 8 bases match TRBD1. Germline CDR1 is LNHDA and CDR2 is SQIVND (reference sequence). V gave up 6 bases and J gave up 4 bases; unmatched junction bases: 6. This CDR3 region has 14 residues. The CDR3 region is CASRARGQADTQYF. DNA of the CDR3: TGTGCCAGTAGAGCCAGGGGGCAGGCAGATACGCAGTATTTT.

This clone was detected a few times. This chain links TRBV19 with TRBJ2-3; D is perhaps TRBD2 (6 bases). V was cut by 7 bases and J by 3 bases, with 29 bases left in between. Per the germline V gene, CDR1 is LNHDA and CDR2 is SQIVND (reference sequence). CDR3 length: 19 amino acids. Written as DNA, the CDR3 is TGTGCCAGTAAAGGGATTGGAGGCGGGACCCGGGGTCCGACAGATACGCAGTATTTT. It encodes CASKGIGGGTRGPTDTQYF.

This clone was detected a few times. This chain connects TRBV29-1 to TRBJ1-1, with 7 bases lining up with TRBD1. The CDR3 extends over 13 amino acids. Germline CDR1 reads SQVTM; CDR2 reads ANQGSEA. Germline trimming cut 6 bases from V and 5 bases from J; bases unmatched to any gene: 9. The CDR3 loop reads CSVGQALWTEAFF. The CDR3 region has the DNA TGCAGCGTAGGACAGGCTCTCTGGACTGAAGCTTTCTTT.

J is TRBJ2-7 and V is TRBV5-4; 8 bases line up with TRBD2. Trimming at V came to 4 bases and at J to 3 bases, leaving 3 bases not matched to a gene. The CDR3 has 13 amino acids. Per the germline V gene, CDR1 is SGHNT and CDR2 is YYREEE (reference sequence). The CDR3 DNA reads TGTGCCAGCAGCAAGGGACTAGACTACGAGCAGTACTTC. Protein sequence: CASSKGLDYEQYF.

To note about this clone: At the DNA level, this CDR3 is encoded by other sequences in the same sample as well. The chain employs TRBV29-1 and TRBJ1-1; D is possibly TRBD1 (5 bases). Trimming left V 5 bases short and J 0 bases short, with 16 bases between. Germline-derived CDR1 and CDR2 are SQVTM and ANQGSEA. CDR3 length: 15 residues. In DNA form, the CDR3 reads TGCAGCGTTAGCGGGGGATGGGGCATGAACACTGAAGCTTTCTTT. The encoded protein is CSVSGGWGMNTEAFF.

This chain uses TRBV5-1 with TRBJ1-1; 10 positions agree with TRBD1. The CDR3 sequence is 16 residues long. Unmatched junction bases numbered 11, after V lost 3 bases and J lost 6 bases. Germline-derived CDR1 and CDR2 are SGHRS and YFSETQ. Written as DNA, the CDR3 is TGCGCCAGCAGCTGGGCTTCCGGGACAGGGGTTGCTGAAGCTTTCTTT. Translating gives CASSWASGTGVAEAFF.

Notes on this clone: In the same sample, other DNA sequences code for this CDR3. This chain links TRBV10-3 with TRBJ1-1; D unclear. V lost 4 bases to trimming and J lost 1 base, with 10 bases between them. CDR1 is ENHRY, CDR2 SYGVKD, per germline. The CDR3 is made up of 14 amino acids. CDR3 sequence reads: CAISGREPNTEAFF. The CDR3 coding sequence is TGTGCCATCAGTGGGCGGGAGCCGAACACTGAAGCTTTCTTT.

This clone was recorded many times. J is TRBJ1-5 and V is TRBV12-5; the match to TRBD1 covers 7 bases. Per germline, CDR1 LGHNT and CDR2 FRNRAP. With 10 bases clipped from V and 4 bases from J, the junction kept 7 bases outside the gene matches. This CDR3 comprises 13 residues. The CDR3 nucleotides read TGTGCTACCTCGGCGGGACAGAATCAGCCCCAGCATTTT. Its translation is CATSAGQNQPQHF.

The chain carries TRBV7-9 and TRBJ2-3, with TRBD2 matching 11 bases. V lost 5 bases and J lost 0; bases outside the gene matches: 4. The CDR3 contains 16 residues. The V gene's germline CDR1 is SEHNR and CDR2 FQNEAQ (reference sequence). CDR3 in amino acids: CASSTGTSGSTDTQYF. The CDR3 region has the DNA TGTGCCAGCAGCACCGGGACTAGCGGAAGCACAGATACGCAGTATTTT.

The chain carries TRBV2 and TRBJ2-1; 7 nucleotides line up with TRBD1. Looked up from germline, CDR1 is SNHLY and CDR2 is FYNNEI. The CDR3 extends over 15 amino acids. Unmatched junction bases numbered 13, after V lost 6 bases and J lost 8 bases. CDR3 sequence: CASSQQGSVSHEQFF. The CDR3 DNA reads TGTGCCAGCAGCCAACAGGGGAGTGTCTCGCATGAGCAGTTCTTC.

This clone was seen a handful of times. The J gene is TRBJ2-7, the V gene TRBV29-1; TRBD1 agrees at 10 bases. This CDR3 spans 13 amino acids. Germline CDR1 is SQVTM and CDR2 is ANQGSEA. V lost 6 bases, J lost 6 bases, and 8 bases stayed unmatched. CDR3: CSVPGTGVSEQYF. The CDR3 nucleotides read TGCAGCGTCCCCGGGACAGGGGTCAGCGAGCAGTACTTC.

The gene calls are TRBV18 and TRBJ2-7, with 10 bases identical to TRBD1. With V trimmed by 5 bases and J by 4 bases, 11 bases remained unmatched. Germline loops: CDR1 KGHSH, CDR2 LQKENI. CDR3 size: 16 residues. The CDR3 sequence: CASSNTGTGVFYEQYF. CDR3 DNA: TGTGCCAGCTCAAATACCGGGACAGGGGTATTTTACGAGCAGTACTTC.

This clone has only a few counts. The genes are TRBV27 and TRBJ1-1; the D is unclear. Trimming took off 2 bases at V and 1 base at J, with 11 bases between the two ends. The CDR3 is 15 amino acids. Germline V gives CDR1 MNHEY, CDR2 SMNVEV (reference sequence). The CDR3 sequence: CASSLGRRPNTEAFF. CDR3 DNA sequence: TGTGCCAGCAGTTTAGGGAGACGGCCGAACACTGAAGCTTTCTTT.

In its sample, this clone was seen a few times. This rearrangement joins TRBV30 to TRBJ1-2; 7 bases match TRBD1. The CDR3 extends over 15 amino acids. Germline CDR1 is GTSNPN and CDR2 is SVGIG (reference sequence). Losses at the gene ends were 0 bases for V and 6 bases for J; bases not matched to a gene: 10. The CDR3, as DNA: TGTGCCTGGAGTGTGAAGACAGGGAATTTAAATGGCTACACCTTC. Its protein is CAWSVKTGNLNGYTF.

J is TRBJ1-5 and V is TRBV27; weak D call: TRBD1 (5 bases). Trimming removed 5 bases from V and 2 bases from J, with 13 bases in between. CDR1 is MNHEY, CDR2 SMNVEV, per germline (reference sequence). The CDR3 totals 15 residues. CDR3 region: CASSQGQLGNQPQHF. CDR3 DNA: TGTGCCAGCAGTCAAGGACAATTAGGCAATCAGCCCCAGCATTTT.

This clone appeared a few times. This chain links TRBV4-2 with TRBJ2-7, with 8 bases aligning to TRBD2. Germline loops: CDR1 LGHNA, CDR2 YNFKEQ. The CDR3 covers 17 residues. The V and J ends lost 2 bases and 4 bases, in that order; junction bases with no gene match: 13. The CDR3 loop is CASSQPLSGTTGYEQYF. As DNA, the CDR3 is TGTGCCAGCAGCCAACCCCTTAGCGGGACCACGGGTTACGAGCAGTACTTC.

V is TRBV7-9 and J is TRBJ2-1, with D possibly TRBD2 on 5 matching bases. CDR3 size: 15 residues. Germline-derived CDR1 and CDR2 are SEHNR and FQNEAQ (reference sequence). The ends were cut back, 3 bases at V and 7 bases at J, with 16 bases in the middle. CDR3 in amino acids: CASSFSRTLRNEQFF. CDR3 DNA sequence: TGTGCCAGCAGCTTCAGTCGGACTCTTAGAAATGAGCAGTTCTTC.

This clone has only a few counts. V is TRBV19 and J is TRBJ2-7; 10 bases map to TRBD2. Germline CDR1 is LNHDA and CDR2 is SQIVND (reference sequence). CDR3 length: 16 amino acids. V shed 1 base and J 0 bases; nucleotides not matched to a gene: 3. The CDR3 nucleotides read TGTGCCAGTAGTATAGCCCCTAGCGGGAGCTCCTACGAGCAGTACTTC. Its protein product is CASSIAPSGSSYEQYF.

The V gene is TRBV7-9, the J gene TRBJ1-2; D is perhaps TRBD1 (5 bases). V was pared by 1 base and J by 5 bases, with 8 bases between. Germline CDR1 and CDR2: SEHNR and FQNEAQ (reference sequence). There are 13 residues in the CDR3. The CDR3 DNA is TGTGCCAGCAGCTTAGGAACAGGTTATGGCTACACCTTC. Translating gives CASSLGTGYGYTF.

The J gene is TRBJ2-3, the V gene TRBV7-3, with 13 bases lining up with TRBD2. The junction had 1 base not matched to a gene; V was cut back by 5 bases and J by 2 bases. This CDR3 comprises 15 residues. Germline loops: CDR1 SGHTA, CDR2 FQGTGA. Here the CDR3 reads CASSGTSGDTDTQYF. CDR3 bases: TGTGCCAGCAGCGGGACTAGCGGGGACACAGATACGCAGTATTTT.